The 3 T cell receptor beta chains below all came from one sample that was sequenced in a study of T-cell memory formation after mild COVID-19. TCRdb ran MiXCR on the 5' RACE reads and lists one entry per CDR3 protein. Of roughly 200,000 distinct CDR3 sequences listed, about a sixth are singletons. The sample consisted of PBMCs or a T cell subset sorted from them (not recorded which). Receptor source: an adult woman who had mild COVID-19 (a few samples of this study predate the infection). Cell type and time point are not known.

The gene calls are TRBV7-3 and TRBJ2-3, with 10 positions matching TRBD1. Germline assignment: CDR1 SGHTA and CDR2 FQGTGA. With V trimmed by 2 bases and J by 1 base, 3 bases remained unmatched. CDR3 length: 16 residues. The CDR3 reads CASSLVGTGGTDTQYF. The DNA for the CDR3 is TGTGCCAGCAGCTTAGTCGGGACAGGGGGCACAGATACGCAGTATTTT.

A few counts support this clonotype. The rearrangement uses TRBV7-2 and TRBJ2-7; a weak D match, TRBD2 (5 bases). The length of the CDR3 is 14 residues. CDR1 and CDR2 (germline): SGHTA, FQGNSA. The V gene lost 1 base and the J gene lost 2 bases, with 9 bases spanning the gap. Here the CDR3 reads CASSLGGDTYEQYF. In DNA, the CDR3 is TGTGCCAGCAGCTTAGGGGGAGATACCTACGAGCAGTACTTC.

This chain connects TRBV7-2 to TRBJ2-5; possible D gene TRBD1, 6 bases. The ends were cut back, 5 bases at V and 3 bases at J, with 10 bases in the middle. CDR3 length equals 13 residues. Germline V gene lookup returns CDR1 SGHTA and CDR2 FQGNSA. CDR3 protein: CASSNGQKETQYF. CDR3 in DNA: TGTGCCAGCAGCAACGGACAGAAAGAGACCCAGTACTTC.